This record covers a single T cell receptor beta chain. What it recognizes is unknown. Germline-derived CDR1 and CDR2 are DFQATT and SNEGSKA (reference sequence). The CDR3 is 14 amino acids. Trimming left V 4 bases short and J 3 bases short, with 13 bases between. This record comes from a study of blood T cells in healthy people across ages. Study-level results: Expanded clonotype shifts may have been confounded, as the donors had an unknown CMV status.

The use of a sample-barcoded 5' primer and a J-beta primer mix characterized a second PCR of roughly 6 to 12 cycles. TCRdb passed the 5' RACE reads through MiXCR, listing each CDR3 protein once. This sample carries over 1,300,000 distinct CDR3 sequences, roughly 60% of them seen once, and the ten largest clones take about 6.3%. The receptor comes from a man aged 18 to 30 in good health. The chain carries TRBV20-1 and TRBJ2-1; D is ambiguous. Material: blood. DNA for the CDR3: TGCAGTGCTATGGTCCCGGGCTACTACAATGAGCAGTTCTTC. Translating gives CSAMVPGYYNEQFF.